At least ten counts were recorded for the clone carrying this T cell receptor (beta chain). This specimen comes from a study of identical twins. MiXCR was run by TCRdb on the 5' RACE reads, yielding one entry per CDR3 protein. The table lists over 550,000 distinct CDR3 sequences, just over 7% of them singletons. The sample was also reused in another study, on yellow fever vaccine responses in identical twins.

The sequenced material came from PBMCs. The sequence was obtained from a woman younger than 30 in good health.

CDR3 nucleotides: TGTGCCAGCAGTTTAGAGCACAGGACCTACGAGCAGTACTTC. Protein product: CASSLEHRTYEQYF. This sequence joins TRBV12-3 or TRBV12-4 and TRBJ2-7, with D perhaps matching TRBD1 (5 bases). V was clipped by 1 base and J by 2 bases, with 9 bases between them. The CDR3 consists of 14 residues.